This T cell receptor (beta chain) was identified during a study of T cell responses to AZD1222 COVID-19 vaccine. Clones were sequenced by immunoSEQ multiplex PCR, and TCRdb holds only the in-frame ones, with some missing. The table records approximately 150,000 clones, about nine tenths of them present only once. Between the trimmed V and J ends, which lost 0 bases and 8 bases, there was a span of 16 bases. Germline V gives CDR1 SGHDN, CDR2 FVKESK. The CDR3 extends over 15 amino acids. The table lists this clone with a few counts. This TCR was recovered from an adult who received the AZD1222 COVID-19 vaccine. The sequences come from peripheral blood, collected 28 days after the second AZD1222 dose. The chain is built from TRBV14 and TRBJ1-2, with D maybe TRBD1 (5 bases). CDR3 DNA sequence: TGTGCCAGCAGCCAAGATCTTTGGGGCGCAAGCGGCTACACCTTC. Translated, it gives CASSQDLWGASGYTF. The entire variable domain, with the rest obtained from reference TRBV14 and TRBJ1-2, is as follows: EAGVTQFPSHSVIEKGQTVTLRCDPISGHDNLYWYRRVMGKEIKFLLHFVKESKQDESGMPNNRFLAERTGGTYSTLKVQPAELEDSGVYFCASSQDLWGASGYTFGSGTRLTVV.